This T cell receptor beta chain stems from a study of T cells in Graves' hyperthyroidism and ophthalmopathy. General study results and limits: Before onset, by a median of approximately 5.9 months, the model predicted ophthalmopathy.

This clonotype has only a few counts. Its target is not known. Being one base from a much bigger clone, this may be a read error. TCR beta CDR3 sequences were amplified from RNA transcripts. The TCR CDR3 was amplified in a first-round RT-PCR using the HTBI primer set. Using its own MiXCR run on the multiplex PCR reads, TCRdb lists one record per CDR3 protein. This sample has about 620,000 distinct CDR3 sequences, with about 17% found just once. Sequencing was carried out using blood. The receptor comes from a woman aged 25 to 39 with Graves' hyperthyroidism.

CDR3 protein: CASSFRGGTQYF. The CDR3 nucleotides read TGTGCCAGCAGTTTCAGGGGGGGGACCCAGTACTTC. V is TRBV27 and J is TRBJ2-5; either TRBD1 or TRBD2 may supply D (7 bases each). The germline V and J ends were trimmed by 3 bases and 7 bases, with 9 bases remaining between them. Germline-derived CDR1 and CDR2 are MNHEY and SMNVEV (reference sequence). The CDR3 is 12 residues long.